This T cell receptor beta chain was captured in a study of blood T cell repertoires in COVID-19. Study at large: Samples representing acute and convalescent COVID-19 were sourced from the United States, Italy and Spain.

After removal of 2 bases from V and 4 bases from J, the junction contained 6 bases not matched to a gene. This CDR3 comprises 16 residues. CDR1 MNHEY and CDR2 SVGAGI come from the germline V gene. Study processing details: Researchers report that nucleated cell counts were estimated from reference gene primer amplification. Clones were sequenced by immunoSEQ multiplex PCR, and TCRdb holds only the in-frame ones, with some missing. V, J and clone size are taken as reported in that table, and D and trimming were inferred from the DNA itself. The sample lists 50,000 to 60,000 clones; over 80% were seen once.

Sequencing input: peripheral blood. This rearrangement joins TRBV6-5 to TRBJ1-2; the match to TRBD1 covers 11 bases. The clonotype comes from a man between 65 and 80 years old with active COVID-19. The CDR3 nucleotides read TGTGCCAGCAGTTACCTCCGGACAGGGGGCGGCTATGGCTACACCTTC. It specifies CASSYLRTGGGYGYTF.